These 15 T cell receptor beta chains were sequenced from one sample in a study of cytomegalovirus exposure and HLA in healthy donors. The PCR employed 60 Vbeta primers together with 13 Jbeta primers. Libraries were prepared by immunoSEQ multiplex PCR; TCRdb keeps only in-frame clonotypes and omits some of them. The table shows about 140,000 clones, with 75% occurring only once. The sample taken for sequencing was PBMCs. The receptors here all came from a man younger than 30 in good health and CMV-seropositive.

This clone was seen just once. This chain links TRBV19 with TRBJ2-3; 8 nucleotides agree with TRBD1. With 5 bases clipped from V and 7 bases from J, the junction kept 14 bases outside the gene matches. The CDR3 runs 16 residues. The germline CDR1 and CDR2 sequences are LNHDA and SQIVND (reference sequence). CDR3 region: CASSLRQGIAVHTQYF. The CDR3 DNA is TGTGCCAGTAGTCTTCGACAGGGGATTGCGGTACATACGCAGTATTTT. Drawing the rest from reference TRBV19 and TRBJ2-3, the complete variable domain is DGGITQSPKYLFRKEGQNVTLSCEQNLNHDAMYWYRQDPGQGLRLIYYSQIVNDFQKGDIAEGYSVSREKKESFPLTVTSAQKNPTAFYLCASSLRQGIAVHTQYFGPGTRLTVL.

The chain is built from TRBV30 and TRBJ2-4; 7 nucleotides line up with TRBD2. The CDR3 has 14 residues. The trim removed 5 bases at V and 3 bases at J, leaving 7 bases unmatched. Germline V CDR1 and CDR2: GTSNPN, SVGIG (reference sequence). The CDR3 nucleotides are TGTGCCTGGGGCCGACGGACTAGCAAAAACATTCAGTACTTC. Protein: CAWGRRTSKNIQYF.

The CDR3 bases are TGTGCCAGCTCATCTACTAGCGGGCGATCGAATGAGCAGTTCTTC. Amino acids: CASSSTSGRSNEQFF. This sequence joins TRBV18 and TRBJ2-1; 9 bases line up with TRBD2. The CDR3 is made up of 15 amino acids. In germline, CDR1 is KGHSH, CDR2 LQKENI. V lost 5 bases, J lost 7 bases, and 9 bases stayed unmatched.

This clone has only a few counts. This chain links TRBV9 with TRBJ2-1; TRBD2 matches at 11 bases. Germline values: CDR1 SGDLS, CDR2 YYNGEE. The CDR3 contains 16 residues. V gave up 3 bases and J gave up 5 bases; unmatched junction bases: 7. The CDR3 sequence is CASSAGTSGYNNEQFF. The CDR3 nucleotides are TGTGCCAGCAGCGCCGGGACTAGCGGCTACAACAATGAGCAGTTCTTC.

The V gene is TRBV28, the J gene TRBJ2-7, with D perhaps TRBD1 (5 bases). V was pared by 10 bases and J by 4 bases, with 17 bases between. CDR3 size: 13 residues. Germline V gives CDR1 MDHEN, CDR2 SYDVKM. This chain's CDR3 is CATRAAGKYEQYF. DNA of the CDR3: TGTGCCACCAGGGCCGCAGGGAAATACGAGCAGTACTTC.

The chain joins TRBV10-1 to TRBJ2-3, with 10 positions matching TRBD1. The V segment lost 3 bases and the J segment 3 bases; nucleotides outside the gene matches: 3. The germline CDR1 and CDR2 sequences are WNHNN and SYGVQD (reference sequence). CDR3 length: 15 residues. The DNA for the CDR3 is TGCGCCAGCAGTGACGACAGGGGGCTAACAGATACGCAGTATTTT. It yields the protein CASSDDRGLTDTQYF.

A word on this clone: Other DNA variants within this sample encode the same CDR3. CDR3 DNA sequence: TGTGCCAGCAGCTTGGTCGGCGGGAGGAGTACAGATACGCAGTATTTT. Residues: CASSLVGGRSTDTQYF. The J gene is TRBJ2-3, the V gene TRBV7-2; TRBD2 matches 8 bases. CDR3 length equals 16 residues. Germline-derived CDR1 and CDR2 are SGHTA and FQGNSA. The V segment lost 3 bases and the J segment 3 bases; nucleotides outside the gene matches: 8.

This chain connects TRBV2 to TRBJ2-1, with D unresolved. Looked up from germline, CDR1 is SNHLY and CDR2 is FYNNEI. Trimming removed 6 bases at V and 1 base at J, with 10 bases between. The CDR3 is 14 amino acids. The CDR3 DNA is TGTGCCAGCAGGGAAAGGAGTTCCTACAATGAGCAGTTCTTC. It translates to CASRERSSYNEQFF.

This clone was counted a few times. The V and J genes are TRBV7-2 and TRBJ1-2; perhaps TRBD1 as D (5 bases). Germline V gives CDR1 SGHTA, CDR2 FQGNSA. Trimming took 7 bases from V and 3 from J, leaving 18 bases between them. The CDR3 length is 15 residues. The CDR3 region is CASILQEGYDYGYTF. The CDR3 region has the DNA TGTGCCAGCATCCTACAGGAGGGGTACGACTATGGCTACACCTTC.

V and J are TRBV7-2 and TRBJ1-2; the match to TRBD1 covers 7 bases. Unmatched junction bases numbered 10, after V lost 4 bases and J lost 8 bases. Germline V gene data show CDR1 as SGHTA and CDR2 as FQGNSA. The CDR3 sequence is 14 residues long. The CDR3 loop reads CASSSETGIRGYTF. The CDR3 DNA is TGTGCCAGCAGCTCTGAGACAGGGATCAGGGGCTACACCTTC.

This chain links TRBV28 with TRBJ2-5, with D perhaps matching TRBD2 (5 bases). The CDR3 length is 15 residues. CDR1 is MDHEN, CDR2 SYDVKM, per germline. V was shortened by 6 bases and J by 5 bases, with 19 bases between the two germline ends. The CDR3 sequence is CASRNLGEILETQYF. CDR3 sequence (DNA): TGTGCCAGCAGAAACCTTGGGGAGATCCTTGAGACCCAGTACTTC. Full variable domain (outside the CDR3, taken from reference TRBV28 and TRBJ2-5): DVKVTQSSRYLVKRTGEKVFLECVQDMDHENMFWYRQDPGLGLRLIYFSYDVKMKEKGDIPEGYSVSREKKERFSLILESASTNQTSMYLCASRNLGEILETQYFGPGTRLLVL.

This clone appeared once. The chain employs TRBV6-1 and TRBJ1-1, with D perhaps matching TRBD1 (6 bases). Trimming took off 4 bases at V and 1 base at J, with 16 bases between the two ends. There are 16 residues in the CDR3. From germline, CDR1 is MNHNS and CDR2 SASEGT. The CDR3 sequence is CASSARGGQTNTEAFF. The CDR3 nucleotides are TGTGCCAGCAGTGCCAGGGGCGGTCAAACGAACACTGAAGCTTTCTTT.

CDR3: CATPSEGSTDTQYF. The CDR3 coding sequence is TGTGCCACACCTAGCGAGGGTAGCACAGATACGCAGTATTTT. V usage is TRBV2 and J usage is TRBJ2-3; tentative D call: TRBD2 (6 bases). The CDR3 is 14 amino acids. Germline lookup yields CDR1 SNHLY and CDR2 FYNNEI. The V end was cut by 10 bases, the J end by 0 bases, with 14 bases between.

This clone was counted once. The V call is TRBV11-2, the J call TRBJ2-5, with TRBD1 matching over 7 bases. The V and J ends lost 2 bases and 3 bases, in that order; junction bases with no gene match: 6. Germline-derived CDR1 and CDR2 are SGHAT and FQNNGV. There are 15 residues in the CDR3. CDR3: CASSLYVGTEETQYF. The CDR3 coding sequence is TGTGCCAGCAGCTTATATGTGGGGACAGAAGAGACCCAGTACTTC.

This CDR3 reads CASSLLFGEAFF. The CDR3 region has the DNA TGTGCCAGCAGTTTATTATTCGGTGAAGCTTTCTTT. The chain links TRBV28 to TRBJ1-1, with D unclear. Germline V lookup: CDR1 MDHEN, CDR2 SYDVKM. The CDR3 loop spans 12 amino acids. Trimming took off 1 base at V and 7 bases at J, with 7 bases between the two ends.